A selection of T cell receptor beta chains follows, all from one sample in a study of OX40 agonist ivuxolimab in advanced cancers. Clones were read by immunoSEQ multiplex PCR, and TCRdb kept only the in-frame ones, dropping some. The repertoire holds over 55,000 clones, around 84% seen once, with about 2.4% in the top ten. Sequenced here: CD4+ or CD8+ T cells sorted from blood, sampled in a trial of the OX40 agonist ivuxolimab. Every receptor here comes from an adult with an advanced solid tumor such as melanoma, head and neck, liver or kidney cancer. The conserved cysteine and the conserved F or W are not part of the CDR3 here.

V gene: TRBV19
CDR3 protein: ASSVLSGNTIY

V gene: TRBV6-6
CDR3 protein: ASSWGLLQPQH

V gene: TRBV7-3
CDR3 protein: ASSPTAGRGAYEQY

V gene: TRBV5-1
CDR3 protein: ASSSGTGKGNTIY

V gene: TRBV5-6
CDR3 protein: ASSLVGGNEQF

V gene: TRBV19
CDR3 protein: ASSTGGGGNQPQH

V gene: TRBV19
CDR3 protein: ASSTTGRTEAF

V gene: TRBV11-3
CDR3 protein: ASSLIKEETQY

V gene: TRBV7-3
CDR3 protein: ASSSTGQNTEAF

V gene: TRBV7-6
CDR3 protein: ASSRGRDTQY

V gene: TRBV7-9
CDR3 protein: ASSRWDRFNYGYT

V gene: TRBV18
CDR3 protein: ASSPLTGTGGRNEQF

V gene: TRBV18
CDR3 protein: ASSSGQSERPQH

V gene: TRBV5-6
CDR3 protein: ASSGLGGMNTEAF

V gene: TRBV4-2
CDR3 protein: ASSQGPDTQY

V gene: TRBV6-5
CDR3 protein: ASSYSGANTEAF

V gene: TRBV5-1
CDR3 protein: ASSLGTPQNTEAF

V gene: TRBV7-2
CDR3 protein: ASSLAAGLTYEQY

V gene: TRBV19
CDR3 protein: ASRNPAYTEAF

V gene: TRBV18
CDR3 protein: ASSPPSVTDTQY

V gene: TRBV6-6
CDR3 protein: ASNGQGVAGELF

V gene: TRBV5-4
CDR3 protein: ASSQDKAKNIQY

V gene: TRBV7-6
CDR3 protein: ASSTGTVSQTGELF

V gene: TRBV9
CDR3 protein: ASSETLPSRFGSGNTIY

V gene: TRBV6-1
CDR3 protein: ASSEAGGADTQY

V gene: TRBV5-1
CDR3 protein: ASSPGTTVNTGELF

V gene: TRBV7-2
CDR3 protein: ASSPPGGGPHEQF

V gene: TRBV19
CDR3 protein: ASSKGSRGQVKETQY

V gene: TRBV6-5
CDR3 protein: ASSYPPGTMDTEAF

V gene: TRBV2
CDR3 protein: ASSPSPGTGNTEAF

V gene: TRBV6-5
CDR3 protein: ASRGQGGSYEQY

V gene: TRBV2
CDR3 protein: ASTLRTGSYQPQH

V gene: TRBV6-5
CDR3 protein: ASSYRTAYSEAF

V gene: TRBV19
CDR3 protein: ASSNPATGNAQPQH

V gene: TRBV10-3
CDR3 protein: AISEPGLAGGRNEQF

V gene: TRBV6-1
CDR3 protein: ASSEIRDRGLISYEQY

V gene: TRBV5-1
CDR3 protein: ASSFSSGGAETQY

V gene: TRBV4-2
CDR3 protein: ASSQAGGNTEAF

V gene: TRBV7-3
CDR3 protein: ASSLTGGADETQY

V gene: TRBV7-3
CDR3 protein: ASSRGDGETQY

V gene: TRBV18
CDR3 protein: ASSPRTGPTEQY

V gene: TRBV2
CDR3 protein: ASTKTGTGELF

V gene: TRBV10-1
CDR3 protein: ASRESERGLTYEQY

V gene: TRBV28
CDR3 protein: ASSPTGKNTEAF

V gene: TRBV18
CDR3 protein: ASSPPLAGGTDTQY

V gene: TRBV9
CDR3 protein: ASSESGTPGLNSPLH

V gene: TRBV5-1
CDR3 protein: ASSLDAKSYNEQF